What follows is one TCR beta chain and its context. The sample comes from a study of control samples from healthy donors and cancer patients. Some clones are missing from TCRdb's copy, which holds only in-frame ones; the method was immunoSEQ multiplex PCR. Of about 180,000 clones listed, around 90% were seen once; the top ten hold about 1.4%. The TCR was taken from a man under 40 in good health. The sequenced sample was blood.

The DNA of the CDR3 is TGTGCCAGCAGCTTAGATGGCGGGCTAGATTCACCCCTCCACTTT. It yields the protein CASSLDGGLDSPLHF. V usage is TRBV5-8 and J usage is TRBJ1-6; D gene unclear. Germline values: CDR1 SGHTS, CDR2 YDEGEE. CDR3 size: 15 residues. V was shortened by 2 bases and J by 8 bases, with 14 bases between the two germline ends.